This T cell receptor (beta chain) was retrieved from a study of control samples from healthy donors and cancer patients (dated by TCRdb to the early 2020s). The germline V gene sets CDR1 to MGHRA and CDR2 to YSYEKL. The CDR3 holds 16 amino acids from the cysteine to the phenylalanine. CDR3 DNA only is kept here, 48 bases in frame from base 1. As regards this clone: Its antigen specificity is not known. Relative to the germline gene, one junction end is altered; a read error may explain this.

The protocol used for the library was the immunoSEQ multiplex PCR assay. The immuneACCESS repertoire file appears here via TCRdb, limited to in-frame rearrangements. These files lack a portion of the clones; in checked studies, under half of the deficit traces to unresolved V genes, and the cause of the others is not known. The sample contains some 410,000 clones, around 90% of them found a single time. About 6.3% of the sample goes to the ten largest clones. The receptor comes from a man in his forties with head and neck cancer. Recombination linked TRBV4-1 to TRBJ1-6; no confident D gene assignment can be made. Source material: PBMCs. The CDR3 protein: CASSHWTFSDNSPLHF. The bases are TGCGCCAGCAGCCATTGGACTTTCTCCGATAATTCACCCCTCCACTTT.